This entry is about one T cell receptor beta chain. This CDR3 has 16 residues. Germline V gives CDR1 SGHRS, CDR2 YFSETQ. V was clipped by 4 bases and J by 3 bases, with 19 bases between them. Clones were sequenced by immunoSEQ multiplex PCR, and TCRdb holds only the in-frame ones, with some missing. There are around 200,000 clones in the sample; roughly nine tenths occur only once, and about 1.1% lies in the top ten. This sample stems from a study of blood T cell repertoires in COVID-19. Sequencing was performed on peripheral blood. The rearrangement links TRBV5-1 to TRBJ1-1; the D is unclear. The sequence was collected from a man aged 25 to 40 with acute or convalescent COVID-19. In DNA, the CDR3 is TGCGCCAGCAGCCAAGGAATGGGGAGTGCAGACACTGAAGCTTTCTTT. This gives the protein CASSQGMGSADTEAFF.